These 10 T cell receptor beta chains originate from one sample sequenced in a study of blood T cells in healthy people across ages. A second about 7 to 11 cycle PCR used barcoded and J-beta primers. From the 5' RACE reads, TCRdb called clonotypes with MiXCR, one entry per CDR3 protein. The sample yields hundreds of thousands of distinct CDR3 sequences, around 50% seen once. Source material: blood. Every receptor here comes from a man older than 75 in good health.

This clonotype appeared a single time. The rearrangement uses TRBV7-6 and TRBJ1-2, with D possibly TRBD1 on 5 matching bases. Germline-derived CDR1 and CDR2 are SGHVS and FNYEAQ. The CDR3 totals 15 residues. V was trimmed by 5 bases and J by 4 bases, leaving 17 bases between them. CDR3 amino acids: CASSPLSGRLYGYTF. Written as DNA, the CDR3 is TGTGCCAGCAGCCCCCTCTCGGGACGCCTCTATGGCTACACCTTC.

V is TRBV25-1 and J is TRBJ2-5; possible D gene TRBD1, 6 bases. V was trimmed by 10 bases and J by 1 base, leaving 25 bases between them. The V gene's germline CDR1 is MGHDK and CDR2 SYGVNS. The CDR3 is made up of 17 amino acids. Here the CDR3 DNA reads TGTGCCATCTCCCGGGGACATCCCTCGACCGTCCAAGAGACCCAGTACTTC. Encoded protein: CAISRGHPSTVQETQYF. Filled out from reference TRBV25-1 and TRBJ2-5, the complete variable domain reads EADIYQTPRYLVIGTGKKITLECSQTMGHDKMYWYQQDPGMELHLIHYSYGVNSTEKGDLSSESTVSRIRTEHFPLTLESARPSHTSQYLCAISRGHPSTVQETQYFGPGTRLLVL.

This clonotype was observed a few times. V gene TRBV20-1 combines with J gene TRBJ2-3, with D perhaps TRBD1 (5 bases). The V end was cut by 1 base, the J end by 1 base, with 9 bases between. The CDR3 is 14 amino acids. CDR1 and CDR2 from the germline V gene are DFQATT and SNEGSKA (reference sequence). CDR3 region: CSARGRVGTDTQYF. CDR3 in DNA: TGCAGTGCTAGAGGCAGGGTTGGCACAGATACGCAGTATTTT.

The V call is TRBV7-2, the J call TRBJ1-2; D remains unclear. Between the trimmed V and J ends, which lost 5 bases and 2 bases, there was a span of 15 bases. Germline V gene lookup returns CDR1 SGHTA and CDR2 FQGNSA. This CDR3 has 15 amino acids. As DNA, the CDR3 is TGTGCCAGCAGCCTTGGACCGGGAGAGAACTATGGCTACACCTTC. Protein: CASSLGPGENYGYTF.

This clonotype appeared many times. J is TRBJ2-1 and V is TRBV6-5; TRBD2 aligns across 9 bases. Trimming removed 4 bases from V and 7 bases from J; junction bases left unmatched: 17. CDR1 is MNHEY, CDR2 SVGAGI, per germline. This CDR3 is built from 18 residues. CDR3 sequence reads: CASSSPFLAGEGRNEQFF. CDR3 nucleotides: TGTGCCAGCAGTTCGCCATTTTTAGCGGGGGAGGGGAGAAATGAGCAGTTCTTC.

The rearrangement uses TRBV4-3 and TRBJ2-3; TRBD2 aligns across 9 bases. V was pared by 5 bases and J by 6 bases, with 6 bases of the junction left unmatched. Germline lookup yields CDR1 LGHNA and CDR2 YSLEER. The length of the CDR3 is 14 residues. The CDR3 loop reads CASSYIAGADTQYF. DNA of the CDR3: TGCGCCAGCAGCTATATAGCGGGAGCGGATACGCAGTATTTT.

This clonotype was picked up many times. The chain recombines TRBV6-6 with TRBJ2-1, with D perhaps assigned TRBD1 or TRBD2 (5 bases each). The CDR3 is made up of 11 amino acids. V lost 6 bases and J 8 bases, leaving 8 bases between the germline ends. CDR1 is MNHNY, CDR2 SVGAGI, per germline (reference sequence). The CDR3 here is CASRRGDEQFF. The CDR3 bases are TGTGCCAGCAGACGGGGCGATGAGCAGTTCTTC.

The J gene is TRBJ1-1, the V gene TRBV20-1, with a tentative D call TRBD1 (5 bases). Trimming removed 1 base from V and 1 base from J, with 10 bases in between. The CDR3 is 14 amino acids. Per germline, CDR1 DFQATT and CDR2 SNEGSKA (reference sequence). CDR3 sequence (DNA): TGCAGTGCTAGAGGGGGGGACTCGAACACTGAAGCTTTCTTT. Translated, it gives CSARGGDSNTEAFF.

The J gene is TRBJ1-2, the V gene TRBV11-2; TRBD1 might be the D (6 bases). This CDR3 region has 14 residues. V lost 2 bases, J lost 5 bases, and 12 bases lay in between. Germline loops: CDR1 SGHAT, CDR2 FQNNGV. CDR3 region: CASSLQGRVYGYTF. CDR3 bases: TGTGCCAGCAGCTTACAGGGGAGGGTATATGGCTACACCTTC.

This chain uses TRBV29-1 with TRBJ2-4, with no clear D. Matching the DNA end better, TRBJ2-7 makes the J call doubtful. Germline V gene lookup returns CDR1 SQVTM and CDR2 ANQGSEA. The CDR3 covers 10 residues. In DNA form, the CDR3 reads TGCAGCGTTGGATCGGACGAGCAGTACTTC. It codes for CSVGSDEQYF.